The sample holds a few counts of the clone carrying this TCR beta chain. Its antigen remains unknown. CDR1 is MNHEY and CDR2 is SVGEGT in the germline V gene. Trimming took 10 bases from V and 5 from J; bases not matched to a gene: 13. CDR3 size: 14 residues. These data are taken from a study of early T cells in non-severe SARS-CoV-2 infection. Background on the study: Whole-blood bulk RNA, unsorted, was sequenced, and chains were unpaired.

Points from the study as a whole: VDJdb-based matching was biased toward anti-spike CD8 responses and missed private and CD4 specificities.

Individual cDNA molecules were tagged with unique molecular identifiers, the study reported. Via MiXCR, TCRdb re-called the 5' RACE reads, giving one row per CDR3 protein. The data show tens of thousands of distinct CDR3 sequences, 9.5% to 15% seen once. The chain joins TRBV6-2 or TRBV6-3 to TRBJ2-5; 7 bases match TRBD1. Sample: whole blood, taken at baseline. The origin of this receptor is an adult who was a healthcare worker with PCR-confirmed SARS-CoV-2 infection or an uninfected control (not recorded which). This CDR3 reads CATQPNTGVETQYF. The CDR3 DNA follows: TGTGCCACCCAACCAAATACAGGGGTGGAGACCCAGTACTTC.